This T cell receptor beta chain came from a study of shared clonotypes between healthy human individuals. This CDR3 has 16 amino acids. V lost 2 bases, J lost 7 bases, and 18 bases lay in between. Per the germline V gene, CDR1 is LNHDA and CDR2 is SQIVND (reference sequence). Method: immunoSEQ multiplex PCR; TCRdb's copy keeps in-frame clones and lacks some. The sample lists some 1 million clones, around 75% seen once, with about 1.5% in the top ten. The source is a young man in good health. This chain joins TRBV19 and TRBJ1-5, with D perhaps matching TRBD1 (6 bases). Sequencing was performed on memory CD4+ T cells sorted from blood. Subset indicated: CD45RA-negative fraction. In DNA, the CDR3 is TGTGCCAGTAGTATAATCCGGGTCGGAGGGGGACAGCCCCAGCATTTT. Its translation: CASSIIRVGGGQPQHF.